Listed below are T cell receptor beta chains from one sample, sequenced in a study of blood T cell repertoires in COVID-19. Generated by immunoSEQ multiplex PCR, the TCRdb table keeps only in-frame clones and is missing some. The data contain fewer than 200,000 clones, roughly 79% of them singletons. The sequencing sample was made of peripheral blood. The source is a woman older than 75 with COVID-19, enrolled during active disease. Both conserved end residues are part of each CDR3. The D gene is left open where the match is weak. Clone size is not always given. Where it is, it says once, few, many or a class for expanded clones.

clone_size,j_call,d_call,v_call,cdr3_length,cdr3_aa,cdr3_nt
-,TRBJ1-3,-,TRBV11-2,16,CASSLVASSSGNTIYF,TGTGCCAGCAGCTTAGTTGCGTCGAGCTCTGGAAACACCATATATTTT
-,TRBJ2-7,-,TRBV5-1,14,CASRAQMTTYEQYF,TGCGCCAGCAGGGCCCAGATGACTACCTACGAGCAGTACTTC
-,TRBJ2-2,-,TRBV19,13,CASSMQVAGELFF,TGTGCCAGTAGTATGCAGGTAGCCGGGGAGCTGTTTTTT
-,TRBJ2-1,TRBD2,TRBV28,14,CAIQAGAPYNEQFF,TGTGCCATCCAAGCGGGAGCCCCCTACAATGAGCAGTTCTTC
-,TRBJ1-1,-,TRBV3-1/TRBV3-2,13,CASNRGANTEAFF,TGTGCCAGCAACCGGGGGGCTAACACTGAAGCTTTCTTT
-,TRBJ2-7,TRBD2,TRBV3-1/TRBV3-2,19,CASSQDRRTSGGTSYEQYF,TGTGCCAGCAGCCAAGATCGGCGGACTAGCGGGGGAACCTCCTACGAGCAGTACTTC
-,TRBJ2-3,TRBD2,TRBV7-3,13,CASSEGTRDTQYF,TGTGCCAGCAGCGAAGGGACTAGAGATACGCAGTATTTT
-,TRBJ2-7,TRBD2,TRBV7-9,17,CASSLIVSGRQAYEQYF,TGTGCCAGCAGCTTAATAGTTAGCGGGAGGCAAGCCTACGAGCAGTACTTC
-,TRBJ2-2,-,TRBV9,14,CASSVVEGAGELFF,TGTGCCAGCAGCGTAGTCGAGGGAGCCGGGGAGCTGTTTTTT
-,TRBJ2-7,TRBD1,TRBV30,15,CAWSVRVTGGYEQYF,TGTGCCTGGAGTGTACGAGTGACAGGGGGCTACGAGCAGTACTTC
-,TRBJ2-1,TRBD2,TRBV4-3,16,CASSRLGSGEENEQFF,TGCGCCAGCAGCAGATTGGGGAGCGGGGAGGAGAATGAGCAGTTCTTC
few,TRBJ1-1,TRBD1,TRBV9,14,CASSAGQGETEAFF,TGTGCCAGCAGCGCGGGACAGGGAGAAACTGAAGCTTTCTTT
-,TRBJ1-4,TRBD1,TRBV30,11,CASSQGGKLFF,TGTGCCTCCTCGCAGGGGGGAAAACTGTTTTTT
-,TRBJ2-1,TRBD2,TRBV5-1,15,CASSSLAGGQSEQFF,TGCGCCAGCAGCTCCCTAGCGGGGGGGCAATCTGAGCAGTTCTTC
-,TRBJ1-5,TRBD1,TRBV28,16,CASRSPGQGDSQPQHF,TGTGCCAGCAGAAGTCCGGGACAGGGAGATTCTCAGCCCCAGCATTTT
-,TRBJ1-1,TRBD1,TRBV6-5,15,CASSIRQGGNTEAFF,TGTGCCAGCAGTATACGACAGGGGGGGAACACTGAAGCTTTCTTT
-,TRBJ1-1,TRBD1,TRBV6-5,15,CASSRDRAIGTEAFF,TGTGCCAGCAGTCGGGACAGAGCTATTGGCACTGAAGCTTTCTTT
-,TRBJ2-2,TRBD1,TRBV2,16,CASRAGQGMNTGELFF,TGTGCCAGCAGGGCAGGACAGGGCATGAACACCGGGGAGCTGTTTTTT
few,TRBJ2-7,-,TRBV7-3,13,CASSADLSGEQYF,TGTGCCAGCAGCGCTGACCTCTCGGGGGAGCAGTACTTC
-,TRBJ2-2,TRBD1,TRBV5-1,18,CASSPVGRQGWNTGELFF,TGCGCCAGCAGCCCAGTAGGCAGACAGGGCTGGAACACCGGGGAGCTGTTTTTT
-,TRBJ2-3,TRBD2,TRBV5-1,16,CASSLESSGSTDTQYF,TGCGCCAGCAGCTTGGAGTCTAGCGGTAGCACAGATACGCAGTATTTT
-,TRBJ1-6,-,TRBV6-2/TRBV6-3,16,CASSYYRSSYNSPLHF,TGTGCCAGCAGTTACTACAGGAGCTCCTATAATTCACCCCTCCACTTT
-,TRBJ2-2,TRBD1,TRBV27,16,CASSRLGTVKAGELFF,TGTGCCAGCAGTAGACTCGGGACAGTAAAGGCCGGGGAGCTGTTTTTT
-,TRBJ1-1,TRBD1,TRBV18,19,CASSPLYLGTGGRNTEAFF,TGTGCCAGCTCACCACTATATTTAGGGACAGGGGGAAGGAACACTGAAGCTTTCTTT